This TCR beta chain came from a study of blood T cell repertoires in COVID-19. Whole-study context: PBMCs, B-cell-depleted T cells, or T cells provided the cDNA or gDNA that made up the material.

Followed over time, Seattle patients had been enrolled while infection was active. The CDR3 length is 17 residues. With V trimmed by 6 bases and J by 4 bases, 16 bases remained unmatched. The V gene's germline CDR1 is WNHNN and CDR2 SYGVQD (reference sequence). Authors' methods: Amplification with reference gene primers provided the estimates of nucleated cell counts. Assay used: immunoSEQ multiplex PCR; TCRdb lists only in-frame clones, some missing. D and trimming come from the DNA, and the V and J calls and clone size come from that table. The sample shows approximately 340,000 clones, 80% to 90% of them seen only once.

This clonotype originated in a man aged 25-45 years with COVID-19, enrolled during active disease. The chain links TRBV10-1 to TRBJ2-7; 9 bases map to TRBD2. Sequencing input: peripheral blood. CDR3 sequence (DNA): TGCGCCAGCAGCCTCGACGGACTAGCGCCGCACACATACGAGCAGTACTTC. This translates into CASSLDGLAPHTYEQYF.